These T cell receptor beta chains were read from a single sample in a study of Graves' ophthalmopathy and Graves' hyperthyroidism. TCRdb re-called the multiplex PCR reads with MiXCR, one entry per CDR3 protein. Here the sample spans 600,000 to 950,000 distinct CDR3 sequences, roughly two fifths being singletons. Sequencing was performed on peripheral blood. Every receptor here comes from an adult man with Graves' ophthalmopathy. Each CDR3 is given with its conserved first and last residue. The D gene is left open where the match is weak. Clone size is shown for a subset of rows, as once, few, many or a class of expanded clone.

j_call v_call d_call clone_size cdr3_nt cdr3_aa
TRBJ2-7 TRBV11-2 NA many TGTGCCAGCAGCTCAAACGGGGCCACCTACGAGCAGTACTTC CASSSNGATYEQYF
TRBJ2-6 TRBV9 TRBD1 few TGTGCCAGCAGCGTAGCTCGACAGGGTGGCCCCTCTGGGGCCAACGTCCTGACTTTC CASSVARQGGPSGANVLTF
TRBJ1-1 TRBV7-9 NA NA TGTGCCAGCACCGATGCAGGGAAGAATGAAGCTTTCTTT CASTDAGKNEAFF
TRBJ1-3 TRBV10-3 NA NA TGTGCCAGCAGTTACCTCGGACAGGGAAACACCATATATTTT CASSYLGQGNTIYF
TRBJ2-7 TRBV25-1 NA NA TGTGCCAGCAGTTTATCGACAGGCCGAGGTACTCCAGGGTACTTC CASSLSTGRGTPGYF
TRBJ2-2 TRBV25-1 TRBD2 NA TGTGCCAGCGGGAGGGAGACCGGGGAGCTGTTTTTT CASGRETGELFF
TRBJ1-5 TRBV10-3 TRBD1 many TGTGCCATAGGGACAGGAAATCAGCCCCAGCATTTT CAIGTGNQPQHF
TRBJ1-3 TRBV9 NA few TGTGCCAGCAGACCTGGGGAGGGTAAAGGAAACACCATATATTTT CASRPGEGKGNTIYF
TRBJ1-5 TRBV7-7 NA many TGTGCCAGCAGCCGAGACAGGTACCAGCCCCAGCATTTT CASSRDRYQPQHF
TRBJ1-1 TRBV29-1 TRBD1 NA TGCAGCCCTTGGACAGGGGTCGGCACTGAAGCTTTCTTT CSPWTGVGTEAFF
TRBJ1-1 TRBV10-3 TRBD1 few TGTGCCAGCAGTCTCTGGGGGACAGTAGAAGCTTTCTTT CASSLWGTVEAFF
TRBJ1-3 TRBV29-1 NA once TGCAGCGCGACGGACAGCTCTGGAAACACCATATATTTT CSATDSSGNTIYF
TRBJ2-2 TRBV25-1 NA NA TGTGCCAGCAGTGAAGTAGGACAGGGGGAGCTGTTTTTT CASSEVGQGELFF
TRBJ2-3 TRBV25-1 TRBD2 NA TGCGCCAGCAGTGAGTGGCGGTCTAGCGGAGACTATAGCACAGATACGCAGTATTTT CASSEWRSSGDYSTDTQYF
TRBJ1-5 TRBV15 NA many TGTGCCACCAGCAGTCAGGGGATCGGCAATCAGCCCCAGCATTTT CATSSQGIGNQPQHF
TRBJ2-7 TRBV5-1 TRBD2 NA TGCGCCAGCAAGCTAGCGGGAGAGGGCAATGAGCAGTACTTC CASKLAGEGNEQYF
TRBJ2-5 TRBV4-2 NA NA TGTGCCAGCAGCCAAGATCAGGGTGCCGTCCAAGAGACCCAGTACTTC CASSQDQGAVQETQYF
TRBJ1-1 TRBV20-1 TRBD1 NA TGCAGTGCTAGAGAATGGGGACAGGGCTACACTGAAGCTTTCTTT CSAREWGQGYTEAFF
TRBJ2-7 TRBV7-8 NA NA TGTGCCAGCAGCTTAGCAGGCGGGACAGAACACTACGAGCAGTACTTC CASSLAGGTEHYEQYF
TRBJ2-2 TRBV19 NA few TGTGCCAGTAGTGAGCGGACCGGGGAGCTGTTTTTT CASSERTGELFF
TRBJ1-5 TRBV20-1 TRBD1 NA TGCAGTGCTAGACCCTGGACAGGGAACAATCAGCCCCAGCATTTT CSARPWTGNNQPQHF
TRBJ2-7 TRBV10-3 TRBD1 once TGTGCCATCAACCCGGGCCAGGGGGCTTACGAGCAGTACTTC CAINPGQGAYEQYF
TRBJ1-4 TRBV2 NA NA TGTGCCAGCAGTTACCCCAGCGCCGAAAAACTGTTTTTT CASSYPSAEKLFF
TRBJ1-1 TRBV12-3/TRBV12-4 NA many TGTGCCAGCAGTCACGGGTCTGGCGGGTGGGCTGAAGCTTTCTTT CASSHGSGGWAEAFF
TRBJ2-5 TRBV12-3/TRBV12-4 TRBD1 NA TGTGCCAGCAGCCCGACAGGGGGCGCGAAGACCCAGTACTTC CASSPTGGAKTQYF
TRBJ1-4 TRBV29-1 TRBD1 NA TGCAGCGTTGAATTGCAGGGGGATCGTGAAAAACTGTTTTTT CSVELQGDREKLFF
TRBJ2-6 TRBV10-3 TRBD1 once TGTGCCATCAGGGGGACAGGCGGGGACACTGAAGCTTTC CAIRGTGGDTEAF
TRBJ1-1 TRBV7-9 NA NA TGTGCCAGCAGTCTGACATCGGACACTGAAGCTTTCTTT CASSLTSDTEAFF
TRBJ1-6 TRBV25-1 NA NA TGTGCCAGCAGTGAATTCGGGGTCGGTAATTCACCCCTCCACTTT CASSEFGVGNSPLHF
TRBJ1-5 TRBV10-1 NA NA TGTGCCAGCTCACCGAGGGGCGAGCCCCAGCATTTT CASSPRGEPQHF